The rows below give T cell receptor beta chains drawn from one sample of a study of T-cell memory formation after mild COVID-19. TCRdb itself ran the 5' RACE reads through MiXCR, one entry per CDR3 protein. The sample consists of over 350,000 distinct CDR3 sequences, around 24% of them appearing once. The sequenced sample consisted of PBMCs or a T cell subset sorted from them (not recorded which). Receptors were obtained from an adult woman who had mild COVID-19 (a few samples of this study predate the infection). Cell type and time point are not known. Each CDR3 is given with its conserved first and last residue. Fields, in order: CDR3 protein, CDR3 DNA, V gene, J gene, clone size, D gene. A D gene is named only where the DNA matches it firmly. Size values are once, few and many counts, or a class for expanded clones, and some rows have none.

CDR3aa: CASSYLLAGRSYNEQFF
CDR3nt: TGTGCCAGCAGTTACCTTCTAGCGGGAAGATCCTACAATGAGCAGTTCTTC
v_gene: TRBV6-5
j_gene: TRBJ2-1
abundance: NA
d_gene: TRBD2

CDR3aa: CASSQETGTPYEQYF
CDR3nt: TGTGCCAGCAGCCAAGAAACCGGTACCCCCTACGAGCAGTACTTC
v_gene: TRBV3-1
j_gene: TRBJ2-7
abundance: NA
d_gene: NA

CDR3aa: CASRASGANTGELFF
CDR3nt: TGTGCCAGCAGAGCTAGCGGTGCAAACACCGGGGAGCTGTTTTTT
v_gene: TRBV6-1
j_gene: TRBJ2-2
abundance: few
d_gene: TRBD2

CDR3aa: CASSRDSGTASNYGYTF
CDR3nt: TGTGCCAGCAGCCGTGACTCCGGGACAGCCTCTAACTATGGCTACACCTTC
v_gene: TRBV7-2
j_gene: TRBJ1-2
abundance: NA
d_gene: TRBD1

CDR3aa: CASSLSLITDTQYF
CDR3nt: TGTGCCAGCAGCTTGAGCTTGATCACAGATACGCAGTATTTT
v_gene: TRBV5-5
j_gene: TRBJ2-3
abundance: few
d_gene: NA

CDR3aa: CASSQVEGYEQYF
CDR3nt: TGTGCCAGCAGCCAAGTGGAAGGTTACGAGCAGTACTTC
v_gene: TRBV3-1
j_gene: TRBJ2-7
abundance: NA
d_gene: NA

CDR3aa: CASSIIGPGELFF
CDR3nt: TGTGCCAGTAGTATCATCGGTCCCGGGGAGCTGTTTTTT
v_gene: TRBV19
j_gene: TRBJ2-2
abundance: few
d_gene: NA

CDR3aa: CAITQCAGQPQHF
CDR3nt: TGCGCCATCACACAGTGCGCGGGCCAGCCCCAGCATTTT
v_gene: TRBV5-1
j_gene: TRBJ1-5
abundance: few
d_gene: NA

CDR3aa: CASSKRGGRTDTQYF
CDR3nt: TGTGCCAGCAGCAAGCGGGGGGGCCGTACAGATACGCAGTATTTT
v_gene: TRBV12-3/TRBV12-4
j_gene: TRBJ2-3
abundance: few
d_gene: TRBD2

CDR3aa: CASSLRAIRQETQYF
CDR3nt: TGTGCCAGCAGCTTAAGGGCGATAAGGCAAGAGACCCAGTACTTC
v_gene: TRBV7-2
j_gene: TRBJ2-5
abundance: NA
d_gene: NA

CDR3aa: CASSRTDRGLHTEAFF
CDR3nt: TGCGCCAGCAGCCGGACGGACAGGGGGCTTCACACTGAAGCTTTCTTT
v_gene: TRBV5-1
j_gene: TRBJ1-1
abundance: NA
d_gene: TRBD1

CDR3aa: CASSAGGGLVAFDEQFF
CDR3nt: TGTGCCAGCAGTGCCGGTGGAGGCCTCGTCGCCTTCGATGAGCAGTTCTTC
v_gene: TRBV6-1
j_gene: TRBJ2-1
abundance: NA
d_gene: NA

CDR3aa: CASSPGDRVSEQYF
CDR3nt: TGCGCCAGCAGCCCGGGGGACAGGGTGTCCGAGCAGTACTTC
v_gene: TRBV5-1
j_gene: TRBJ2-7
abundance: NA
d_gene: TRBD1

CDR3aa: CASSPRWDSNYEQYF
CDR3nt: TGCGCCAGCAGCCCTAGATGGGACTCCAACTACGAGCAGTACTTC
v_gene: TRBV4-3
j_gene: TRBJ2-7
abundance: few
d_gene: NA

CDR3aa: CASSLGFRGATEAFF
CDR3nt: TGCGCCAGCAGCTTAGGATTCAGGGGGGCAACTGAAGCTTTCTTT
v_gene: TRBV5-1
j_gene: TRBJ1-1
abundance: few
d_gene: TRBD1

CDR3aa: CAWSVTANTEAFF
CDR3nt: TGTGCCTGGAGTGTTACAGCCAACACTGAAGCTTTCTTT
v_gene: TRBV30
j_gene: TRBJ1-1
abundance: NA
d_gene: NA

CDR3aa: CASSQATTRSEAFF
CDR3nt: TGTGCCAGCAGCCAAGCCACTACGCGCTCTGAAGCTTTCTTT
v_gene: TRBV3-1
j_gene: TRBJ1-1
abundance: NA
d_gene: NA

CDR3aa: CAWTYIDRPPNEKLFF
CDR3nt: TGTGCCTGGACCTACATTGACCGGCCCCCGAATGAAAAACTGTTTTTT
v_gene: TRBV30
j_gene: TRBJ1-4
abundance: few
d_gene: NA

CDR3aa: CASSQPGGTSGSHEQFF
CDR3nt: TGTGCCAGCTCACAACCAGGTGGGACTAGCGGGAGCCATGAGCAGTTCTTC
v_gene: TRBV18
j_gene: TRBJ2-1
abundance: few
d_gene: TRBD2

CDR3aa: CAISESGYGMNTEAFF
CDR3nt: TGTGCCATCAGTGAGTCAGGGTATGGGATGAACACTGAAGCTTTCTTT
v_gene: TRBV10-3
j_gene: TRBJ1-1
abundance: NA
d_gene: NA

CDR3aa: CATSDLGDTGELFF
CDR3nt: TGTGCCACCAGTGATTTGGGGGACACCGGGGAGCTGTTTTTT
v_gene: TRBV24-1
j_gene: TRBJ2-2
abundance: few
d_gene: NA

CDR3aa: CSASKDGDSYGYTF
CDR3nt: TGCAGTGCCAGCAAGGACGGCGATTCCTATGGCTACACCTTC
v_gene: TRBV20-1
j_gene: TRBJ1-2
abundance: NA
d_gene: NA

CDR3aa: CASSFGSGTYNEQFF
CDR3nt: TGTGCCAGCAGTTTTGGAAGCGGGACCTACAATGAGCAGTTCTTC
v_gene: TRBV27
j_gene: TRBJ2-1
abundance: many
d_gene: TRBD2

CDR3aa: CASSWSYKETQYF
CDR3nt: TGTGCCAGCAGTTGGAGCTATAAAGAGACCCAGTACTTC
v_gene: TRBV6-5
j_gene: TRBJ2-5
abundance: few
d_gene: NA

CDR3aa: CASRQRMGAPGYTF
CDR3nt: TGTGCCAGCAGACAAAGGATGGGGGCGCCCGGCTACACCTTC
v_gene: TRBV3-1
j_gene: TRBJ1-2
abundance: NA
d_gene: NA

CDR3aa: CSAREWSTDTQYF
CDR3nt: TGCAGTGCTAGAGAATGGAGCACAGATACGCAGTATTTT
v_gene: TRBV20-1
j_gene: TRBJ2-3
abundance: few
d_gene: NA

CDR3aa: CASSLTTGVVEEKLFF
CDR3nt: TGCGCCAGCAGCTTGACCACAGGGGTGGTGGAGGAAAAACTGTTTTTT
v_gene: TRBV5-1
j_gene: TRBJ1-4
abundance: NA
d_gene: TRBD1

CDR3aa: CASSLDTGTYEQYF
CDR3nt: TGTGCCAGCAGCTTAGATACAGGGACGTACGAGCAGTACTTC
v_gene: TRBV11-2
j_gene: TRBJ2-7
abundance: few
d_gene: NA

CDR3aa: CASSRTINTEAFF
CDR3nt: TGTGCCAGCAGCCGGACAATTAACACTGAAGCTTTCTTT
v_gene: TRBV5-5
j_gene: TRBJ1-1
abundance: NA
d_gene: NA

CDR3aa: CSGKLEANNEQFF
CDR3nt: TGCAGTGGGAAGCTCGAAGCCAACAATGAGCAGTTCTTC
v_gene: TRBV20-1
j_gene: TRBJ2-1
abundance: NA
d_gene: NA

CDR3aa: CASSFVRQSYNEQFF
CDR3nt: TGTGCCAGCAGCTTCGTTCGCCAGTCTTACAATGAGCAGTTCTTC
v_gene: TRBV7-9
j_gene: TRBJ2-1
abundance: NA
d_gene: NA

CDR3aa: CASSLAGGSVNTEAFF
CDR3nt: TGTGCCAGCAGCTTGGCGGGGGGCAGTGTGAACACTGAAGCTTTCTTT
v_gene: TRBV5-5
j_gene: TRBJ1-1
abundance: NA
d_gene: NA

CDR3aa: CTRDPTGLF
CDR3nt: TGCACTCGGGATCCTACAGGCCTCTTC
v_gene: TRBV20-1
j_gene: TRBJ1-2
abundance: NA
d_gene: NA

CDR3aa: CSARGERAGQHF
CDR3nt: TGCAGTGCTAGGGGGGAGAGGGCAGGACAGCATTTT
v_gene: TRBV20-1
j_gene: TRBJ1-5
abundance: NA
d_gene: NA

CDR3aa: CATSGTGGQETQYF
CDR3nt: TGTGCCACCTCCGGGACAGGGGGACAAGAGACCCAGTACTTC
v_gene: TRBV24-1
j_gene: TRBJ2-5
abundance: few
d_gene: TRBD1

CDR3aa: CSASQGAEAFF
CDR3nt: TGCAGTGCTAGTCAGGGCGCTGAAGCTTTCTTT
v_gene: TRBV20-1
j_gene: TRBJ1-1
abundance: few
d_gene: NA

CDR3aa: CASSPAGGDEQYF
CDR3nt: TGTGCCAGCAGCCCAGCCGGAGGGGATGAGCAGTACTTC
v_gene: TRBV6-5
j_gene: TRBJ2-7
abundance: NA
d_gene: NA

CDR3aa: CASSEVEGRSTDTQYF
CDR3nt: TGTGCCAGCAGTGAAGTTGAGGGGAGATCGACAGATACGCAGTATTTT
v_gene: TRBV6-1
j_gene: TRBJ2-3
abundance: NA
d_gene: NA

CDR3aa: CASSEIRVQGQPQHF
CDR3nt: TGTGCCAGCAGTGAAATCAGGGTTCAAGGTCAGCCCCAGCATTTT
v_gene: TRBV6-1
j_gene: TRBJ1-5
abundance: few
d_gene: NA

CDR3aa: CASRTGQGGGNQPQHF
CDR3nt: TGTGCCAGCAGGACGGGACAGGGGGGCGGCAATCAGCCCCAGCATTTT
v_gene: TRBV6-1
j_gene: TRBJ1-5
abundance: NA
d_gene: TRBD1

CDR3aa: CSASRDYGYTF
CDR3nt: TGCAGTGCTAGCAGGGACTATGGCTACACCTTC
v_gene: TRBV20-1
j_gene: TRBJ1-2
abundance: NA
d_gene: NA

CDR3aa: CASTEGGQARGNYGYTF
CDR3nt: TGTGCCAGTACCGAAGGTGGACAGGCCAGGGGTAACTATGGCTACACCTTC
v_gene: TRBV19
j_gene: TRBJ1-2
abundance: once
d_gene: TRBD1

CDR3aa: CASSRRDRDYEQYF
CDR3nt: TGTGCCAGCAGCCGCCGGGACAGGGATTACGAGCAGTACTTC
v_gene: TRBV6-5
j_gene: TRBJ2-7
abundance: few
d_gene: TRBD1

CDR3aa: CASSLVGAGGQPQHF
CDR3nt: TGTGCCAGCAGTTTGGTTGGGGCAGGGGGGCAGCCCCAGCATTTT
v_gene: TRBV27
j_gene: TRBJ1-5
abundance: many
d_gene: TRBD1

CDR3aa: CASSLGGYTQYF
CDR3nt: TGTGCCAGCAGCCTCGGGGGGTATACGCAGTATTTT
v_gene: TRBV7-2
j_gene: TRBJ2-3
abundance: few
d_gene: TRBD2

CDR3aa: CASSLSGDYEQYF
CDR3nt: TGTGCCAGCAGCTTATCCGGGGACTACGAGCAGTACTTC
v_gene: TRBV7-9
j_gene: TRBJ2-7
abundance: many
d_gene: NA

CDR3aa: CASTLKYLTGVEPRDEQFF
CDR3nt: TGTGCCAGCACCCTGAAATATCTGACAGGTGTGGAGCCGCGTGATGAGCAGTTCTTC
v_gene: TRBV7-8
j_gene: TRBJ2-1
abundance: NA
d_gene: NA

CDR3aa: CASSLRGLQGASTSSGANVLTF
CDR3nt: TGCGCCAGCAGCCTACGGGGACTTCAGGGAGCTTCGACCTCCTCTGGGGCCAACGTCCTGACTTTC
v_gene: TRBV5-1
j_gene: TRBJ2-6
abundance: NA
d_gene: NA

CDR3aa: CASSRNFHTQETQYF
CDR3nt: TGTGCCAGCAGCCGGAACTTTCATACCCAAGAGACCCAGTACTTC
v_gene: TRBV14
j_gene: TRBJ2-5
abundance: NA
d_gene: NA

CDR3aa: CASTRGSGGYNEQFF
CDR3nt: TGTGCCAGCACCCGGGGGAGCGGGGGATACAATGAGCAGTTCTTC
v_gene: TRBV11-2
j_gene: TRBJ2-1
abundance: few
d_gene: TRBD2

CDR3aa: CASSFRGLAGETQYF
CDR3nt: TGTGCCAGCAGCTTTCGGGGACTAGCGGGTGAGACCCAGTACTTC
v_gene: TRBV7-3
j_gene: TRBJ2-5
abundance: few
d_gene: TRBD2

CDR3aa: CASSYPRGGSTETQYF
CDR3nt: TGTGCCAGCAGCTACCCGAGGGGGGGTTCGACGGAGACCCAGTACTTC
v_gene: TRBV2
j_gene: TRBJ2-5
abundance: NA
d_gene: NA

CDR3aa: CSAWDRGNEQFF
CDR3nt: TGCAGTGCCTGGGACAGGGGCAATGAGCAGTTCTTC
v_gene: TRBV20-1
j_gene: TRBJ2-1
abundance: NA
d_gene: TRBD1

CDR3aa: CASSLEAFTGELFF
CDR3nt: TGTGCCAGCAGTTTAGAAGCTTTCACCGGGGAGCTGTTTTTT
v_gene: TRBV12-3/TRBV12-4
j_gene: TRBJ2-2
abundance: few
d_gene: NA